Below, one T cell receptor (beta chain) is given with its context. The CDR3 consists of 13 residues. The V gene lost 0 bases and the J gene lost 7 bases, with 10 bases spanning the gap. This specimen comes from a study of blood T cell repertoires in COVID-19. The overall study: Researchers got acute and convalescent COVID-19 samples from the United States, Italy and Spain. T cells, B-cell-depleted T cells, or PBMCs supplied cDNA or gDNA.

Per the study methods: Estimates of nucleated cell counts were drawn from the amplification of reference gene primers. Only in-frame clones appear in the TCRdb table, and some are missing; sequencing was by immunoSEQ multiplex PCR. V and J calls and clone size are copied from that table; D and trimming were computed from the DNA. The table includes some 120,000 clones, 70% to 90% detected once. The sequence was collected from a human donor in a cohort sampled during active COVID-19. J is TRBJ2-7 and V is TRBV12-3 or TRBV12-4; D perhaps matches TRBD1 (5 bases). Material for sequencing was peripheral blood. CDR3 protein: CASSLAGLGEQYF. As DNA, the CDR3 is TGTGCCAGCAGTTTAGCGGGGCTGGGGGAGCAGTACTTC.